One sample yielded the 2 T cell receptor beta chains listed below, sequenced in a study of patients and donors after allogeneic stem cell transplantation (TCRdb year 2020). Receptors were amplified or captured by RT-PCR. TCRdb records NextSeq 550 as the sequencer. Clones were called with MiXCR by TCRdb after fastp trimmed the public reads at Q25, and only in-frame beta chains were retained. Duplicate CDR3 protein sequences are folded into a single record with the most common DNA and genes. The sample table holds more than 850,000 distinct CDR3 sequences, of which 15% to 20% were seen once. Under 6.5% of the sample is held by the ten biggest clonotypes. The sequenced material came from blood, either unsorted or a sorted T cell fraction (not recorded which). These receptors all come from a human donor who was either an allogeneic HSCT recipient or a stem cell or donor lymphocyte infusion donor (not recorded which). It is not recorded whose cells these are; they may come from a transplant donor.

This clonotype was seen a handful of times. The genes are TRBV20-1 and TRBJ1-2, with D possibly being TRBD1 (6 bases). CDR1 DFQATT and CDR2 SNEGSKA come from the germline V gene (reference sequence). This CDR3 spans 13 amino acids. CDR3 sequence: CRTGRVANYGYTF. The DNA for the CDR3 is TGCAGAACAGGGCGGGTGGCTAACTATGGCTACACCTTC.

The chain combines TRBV11-2 with TRBJ2-7; possibly TRBD2 for D (6 bases). Germline V gene data show CDR1 as SGHAT and CDR2 as FQNNGV. Trimming took off 6 bases at V and 3 bases at J, with 15 bases between the two ends. This CDR3 is 14 amino acids long. Here the CDR3 reads CASRSPGTDYEQYF. DNA of the CDR3: TGTGCCAGCAGATCCCCCGGGACTGACTACGAGCAGTACTTC.